Following are 19 T cell receptor beta chains from one sample sequenced in a study of radiation and T cells in renal cell carcinoma. As for time point: baseline pretreatment blood. Treatment denoted: 15 Gy SBRT to primary tumor, nephrectomy 4 weeks later. TCRdb's copy holds only in-frame clones and misses some; the assay was immunoSEQ multiplex PCR. This repertoire shows 40,000 to 60,000 clones, roughly 84% found once; its top ten account for 25% to 35%. The specimen comprised blood, sampled from a patient whose treatment included radiotherapy and nephrectomy. These receptors were obtained from a woman aged 65 to 85 with renal cell carcinoma.

The chain joins TRBV5-1 to TRBJ2-7, with D unclear. V was cut by 3 bases and J by 3 bases, with 28 bases left in between. The CDR3 has 19 residues. Germline loops: CDR1 SGHRS, CDR2 YFSETQ. The CDR3 DNA reads TGCGCCAGCAGCTCGCCTGGGGAAATAATCTTATATCTCCTCTACGAGCAGTACTTC. It translates to CASSSPGEIILYLLYEQYF.

The rearrangement uses TRBV7-2 and TRBJ1-4; D is unresolved. Germline CDR1 is SGHTA and CDR2 is FQGNSA. The CDR3 length is 17 residues. The germline V and J ends were trimmed by 1 base and 3 bases, with 15 bases remaining between them. DNA for the CDR3: TGTGCCAGCAGCTTAGTACATTTGACCCGATCTAATGAAAAACTGTTTTTT. Protein: CASSLVHLTRSNEKLFF. The full variable domain, completed using reference TRBV7-2 and TRBJ1-4, is GAGVSQSPSNKVTEKGKDVELRCDPISGHTALYWYRQSLGQGLEFLIYFQGNSAPDKSGLPSDRFSAERTGGSVSTLTIQRTQQEDSAVYLCASSLVHLTRSNEKLFFGSGTQLSVL.

The V and J genes are TRBV6-1 and TRBJ1-5; D is unresolved. The germline V gene has CDR1 MNHNS and CDR2 SASEGT. Trimming cost V 1 base and J 0 bases, with 7 bases left between them. This CDR3 is 15 amino acids long. The CDR3 DNA follows: TGTGCCAGCAGTGAAGAGGCCTATAGCAATCAGCCCCAGCATTTT. It codes for CASSEEAYSNQPQHF.

The V gene is TRBV7-9, the J gene TRBJ2-3; D gene unclear. V lost 1 base to trimming and J lost 7 bases, with 12 bases between them. Germline loops: CDR1 SEHNR, CDR2 FQNEAQ (reference sequence). This CDR3 spans 14 amino acids. In DNA form, the CDR3 reads TGTGCCAGCAGCTTAGTTGTATCCCCTTATACGCAGTATTTT. Translated, it gives CASSLVVSPYTQYF.

This chain connects TRBV27 to TRBJ2-1; the D gene is possibly TRBD2 (5 bases). CDR1 and CDR2 from the germline V gene are MNHEY and SMNVEV (reference sequence). Trimming left V 6 bases short and J 0 bases short, with 12 bases between. The CDR3 length is 15 residues. The CDR3 region has the DNA TGTGCCAGCAGCCGACCTGGGAGCTCCTACAATGAGCAGTTCTTC. It yields the protein CASSRPGSSYNEQFF.

This clone has a single count. V and J are TRBV7-9 and TRBJ1-2; 8 nucleotides agree with TRBD1. There are 17 residues in the CDR3. V shed 6 bases and J 5 bases; nucleotides not matched to a gene: 17. Germline V CDR1 and CDR2: SEHNR, FQNEAQ (reference sequence). Here the CDR3 reads CASSYPRYRGVEYGYTF. The CDR3 DNA reads as TGTGCCAGCAGTTACCCCCGCTACAGGGGGGTAGAGTATGGCTACACCTTC.

The V gene is TRBV7-8, the J gene TRBJ2-7, with a possible D match to TRBD1 (5 bases). The CDR3 is made up of 13 amino acids. Per the germline V gene, CDR1 is SGHVS and CDR2 is FQNEAQ. V was clipped by 5 bases and J by 11 bases, with 19 bases between them. This chain's CDR3 is CASSPQTEPGKYF. In DNA, the CDR3 is TGTGCCAGCAGCCCTCAAACGGAGCCAGGGAAGTACTTC.

This clone was picked up a small number of times. This chain uses TRBV2 with TRBJ2-7, with TRBD2 matching over 8 bases. The germline V gene has CDR1 SNHLY and CDR2 FYNNEI. There are 15 residues in the CDR3. After removal of 5 bases from V and 2 bases from J, the junction contained 8 bases not matched to a gene. CDR3 DNA: TGTGCCAGCAGTTCGTACCGGGGGGGCCCCTACGAGCAGTACTTC. Translated, it gives CASSSYRGGPYEQYF.

The chain combines TRBV5-1 with TRBJ2-5; 10 bases line up with TRBD1. From germline, CDR1 is SGHRS and CDR2 YFSETQ. The CDR3 has 15 amino acids. Germline trimming cut 5 bases from V and 5 bases from J; bases unmatched to any gene: 9. The CDR3 reads CASSPPTGGDETQYF. The CDR3 DNA follows: TGCGCCAGCAGTCCTCCGACAGGGGGCGACGAGACCCAGTACTTC.

The rearrangement links TRBV28 to TRBJ2-5, with D perhaps TRBD1 or TRBD2 (6 bases each). Germline V gives CDR1 MDHEN, CDR2 SYDVKM. There are 15 residues in the CDR3. V dropped 7 bases and J dropped 6 bases, with 21 bases sitting between them. In DNA form, the CDR3 reads TGTGCCAGCACCAAAGGGGGGTCCGGGGGTCAGACCCAGTACTTC. It is translated as CASTKGGSGGQTQYF.

The V gene is TRBV28, the J gene TRBJ1-2, with a tentative D call TRBD1 (6 bases). V was trimmed by 7 bases and J by 1 base, leaving 16 bases between them. The CDR3 covers 15 residues. From germline, CDR1 is MDHEN and CDR2 SYDVKM. The DNA for the CDR3 is TGTGCCAGCACCATAGGGGGGACTTTTAACTATGGCTACACCTTC. It is translated as CASTIGGTFNYGYTF.

This chain connects TRBV19 to TRBJ2-7, with a weak D call TRBD1 (6 bases). The CDR3 has 13 residues. Trimming removed 10 bases at V and 5 bases at J, with 18 bases between. Germline lookup yields CDR1 LNHDA and CDR2 SQIVND (reference sequence). The CDR3 DNA reads TGTGCCACCTCGGGTATACAGGGCCACGAGCAGTACTTC. Translated: CATSGIQGHEQYF.

CDR3 loop: CATRSTPGAGNTIYF. The CDR3 nucleotides are TGCGCCACACGGAGTACCCCCGGGGCAGGAAACACCATATATTTT. The genes are TRBV5-1 and TRBJ1-3; D perhaps matches TRBD1 (5 bases). Trimming left V 9 bases short and J 4 bases short, with 20 bases between. Germline values: CDR1 SGHRS, CDR2 YFSETQ. CDR3 length: 15 residues. The full variable domain, in which reference TRBV5-1 and TRBJ1-3 provide the parts outside the CDR3, is KAGVTQTPRYLIKTRGQQVTLSCSPISGHRSVSWYQQTPGQGLQFLFEYFSETQRNKGNFPGRFSGRQFSNSRSEMNVSTLELGDSALYLCATRSTPGAGNTIYFGEGSWLTVV.

The chain couples TRBV6-1 to TRBJ2-4; no reliable D call. Trimming left V 1 base short and J 0 bases short, with 16 bases between. This CDR3 region has 18 residues. Germline V CDR1 and CDR2: MNHNS, SASEGT. The CDR3 region is CASSEVLGTDIAKNIQYF. DNA for the CDR3: TGTGCCAGCAGTGAAGTCTTAGGCACAGACATAGCCAAAAACATTCAGTACTTC.

V gene TRBV9 combines with J gene TRBJ2-1; 8 nucleotides line up with TRBD2. Trimming took 4 bases from V and 8 from J; bases not matched to a gene: 11. The CDR3 is made up of 15 amino acids. The germline CDR1 and CDR2 sequences are SGDLS and YYNGEE. Here the CDR3 DNA reads TGTGCCAGCAGCCCCCGACTAGCGCCGGCGGATGAGCAGTTCTTC. The encoded protein is CASSPRLAPADEQFF.

This chain connects TRBV7-9 to TRBJ2-7; TRBD2 matches at 7 bases. Germline loops: CDR1 SEHNR, CDR2 FQNEAQ (reference sequence). This CDR3 region has 15 residues. J gave up 3 bases and V 2 bases, and 7 bases lay outside the gene matches. The CDR3 reads CASSLTSSGGYEQYF. The CDR3 DNA reads TGTGCCAGCAGCTTAACTAGCTCGGGAGGCTACGAGCAGTACTTC.

Here the CDR3 reads CASSQETDTEAFF. DNA of the CDR3: TGTGCCAGCAGCCAGGAAACAGACACTGAAGCTTTCTTT. The chain employs TRBV7-2 and TRBJ1-1; D uncertain. V dropped 5 bases and J dropped 3 bases, with 10 bases sitting between them. CDR1 is SGHTA, CDR2 FQGNSA, per germline. This CDR3 is 13 amino acids long.

The chain employs TRBV13 and TRBJ2-2; possible D gene TRBD2, 7 bases. From germline, CDR1 is PRHDT and CDR2 FYEKMQ (reference sequence). The CDR3 is 16 residues long. Trimming pared 8 bases from V and 3 bases from J, leaving 19 bases between. CDR3 sequence reads: CASGPAAGAYTGELFF. The CDR3 coding sequence is TGTGCCAGCGGCCCCGCGGCGGGGGCTTACACCGGGGAGCTGTTTTTT.

The gene calls are TRBV4-3 and TRBJ2-6; 7 bases map to TRBD2. This CDR3 comprises 20 residues. Trimming took 0 bases from V and 0 from J; bases not matched to a gene: 11. In germline, CDR1 is LGHNA, CDR2 YSLEER. The CDR3 loop reads CASSQDSRLAGSSGANVLTF. The DNA for the CDR3 is TGCGCCAGCAGCCAAGACAGCCGTTTAGCGGGCAGCTCTGGGGCCAACGTCCTGACTTTC.